This record covers a single T cell receptor (beta chain). The ends lost 4 bases at V and 4 bases at J; junction bases unmatched: 8. The CDR3 contains 16 residues. Germline CDR1 LGHNA, CDR2 YSLEER. Random hexamers were used to reverse transcribe about 0.5 to 1 ug of RNA. It was immunoSEQ multiplex PCR that amplified TCR beta CDR3 across 54 Vbeta and 13 Jbeta. MiXCR, applied by TCRdb to the immunoSEQ multiplex PCR reads, yields one record per CDR3 protein. The table shows approximately 200,000 distinct CDR3 sequences, with 90% to 97% occurring only once. The source of the sample is a study of CD8 T cells in Susac syndrome.

The origin of this receptor is a human donor with multiple sclerosis. The chain has TRBV4-3 and TRBJ2-3; 10 bases match TRBD2. The sequencing input was CD4+ T cells from PBMCs. CDR3 amino acids: CASSPRSGGAADTQYF. The DNA of the CDR3 is TGCGCCAGCAGCCCTCGGAGCGGGGGGGCTGCAGATACGCAGTATTTT.